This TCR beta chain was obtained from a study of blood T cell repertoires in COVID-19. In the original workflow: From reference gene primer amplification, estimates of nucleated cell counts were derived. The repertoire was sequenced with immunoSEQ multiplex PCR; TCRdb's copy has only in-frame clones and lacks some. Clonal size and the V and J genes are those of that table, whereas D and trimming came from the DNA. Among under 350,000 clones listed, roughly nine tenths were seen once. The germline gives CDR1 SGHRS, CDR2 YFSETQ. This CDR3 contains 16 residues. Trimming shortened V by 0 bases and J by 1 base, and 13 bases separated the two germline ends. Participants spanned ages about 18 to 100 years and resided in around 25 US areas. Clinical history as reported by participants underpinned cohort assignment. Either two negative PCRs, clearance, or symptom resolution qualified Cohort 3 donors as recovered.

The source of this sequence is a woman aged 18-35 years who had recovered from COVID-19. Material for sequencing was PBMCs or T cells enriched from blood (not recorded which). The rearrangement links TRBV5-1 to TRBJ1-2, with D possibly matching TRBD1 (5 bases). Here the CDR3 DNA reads TGCGCCAGCAGCTTGGCAACGGGGGGGATTAACTATGGCTACACCTTC. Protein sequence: CASSLATGGINYGYTF.